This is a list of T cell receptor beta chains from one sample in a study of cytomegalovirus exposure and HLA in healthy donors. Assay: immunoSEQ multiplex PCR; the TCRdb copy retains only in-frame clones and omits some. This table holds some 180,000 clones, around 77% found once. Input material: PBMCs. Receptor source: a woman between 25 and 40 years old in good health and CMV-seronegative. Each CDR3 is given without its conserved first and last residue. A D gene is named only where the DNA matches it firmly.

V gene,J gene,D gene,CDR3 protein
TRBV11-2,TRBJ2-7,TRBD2,ASSSGTSGRLSYEQY
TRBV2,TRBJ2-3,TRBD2,ASRTSGGLQITDTQY
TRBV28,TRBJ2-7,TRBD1,ASSLFLGVGQGFYEQY
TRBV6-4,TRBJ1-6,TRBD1,ASSDGTVNSPLH
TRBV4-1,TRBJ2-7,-,ASSHPGQYSYEQY
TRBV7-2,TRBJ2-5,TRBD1,ASSFDRGHETQY
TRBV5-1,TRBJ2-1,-,ASSLERSSYNEQF
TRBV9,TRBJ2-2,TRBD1,ASAGTGGTGELF
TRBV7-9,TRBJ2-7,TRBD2,AILGLAGYEQY
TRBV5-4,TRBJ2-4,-,ASSLGGGASKNIQY
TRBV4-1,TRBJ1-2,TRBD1,ASSQITGGVPYT
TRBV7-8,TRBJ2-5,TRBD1,ASSLPATGEETQY
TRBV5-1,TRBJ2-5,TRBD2,ASSLVAARGEETQY
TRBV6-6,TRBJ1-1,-,ASRTTSGWVTEAF
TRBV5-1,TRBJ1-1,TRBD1,ASSFLDRDEAF
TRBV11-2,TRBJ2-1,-,ASSLGAEQF
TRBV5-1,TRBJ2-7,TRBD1,ASSLRDRGYEQY
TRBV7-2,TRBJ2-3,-,ASSFSGRFTDTQY
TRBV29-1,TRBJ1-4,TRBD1,SVVTGDREKLF
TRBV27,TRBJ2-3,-,ASSFRGSSTDTQY
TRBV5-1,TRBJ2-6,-,ASSPDQAGSGANVLP
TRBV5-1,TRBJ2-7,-,ASRPDGMAYLEQY
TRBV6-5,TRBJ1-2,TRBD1,ASSRDRLESGYT
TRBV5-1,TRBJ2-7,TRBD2,ASSLAGGSYEQY
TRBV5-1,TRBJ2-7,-,ASSLSPGDGEQY
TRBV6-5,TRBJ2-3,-,ASTDSADTQY
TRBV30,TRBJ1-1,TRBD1,AWSGVRGRAEAF
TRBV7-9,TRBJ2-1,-,ASPGHQF